The rows below give T cell receptor beta chains drawn from one sample of a study of cytomegalovirus exposure and HLA in healthy donors. Using immunoSEQ multiplex PCR, the repertoire was profiled, and TCRdb retains in-frame clones only, with some absent. Here the sample spans about 170,000 clones, 73% being singletons. Input material: PBMCs. The receptors stem from a woman between 18 and 29 years old in good health and CMV-seropositive. Both conserved end residues are part of each CDR3. A D gene is named only where the DNA matches it firmly. Clone size appears in some rows only: once, few, many, or a class for an expanded clone.

clone_size,d_call,j_call,v_call,cdr3_nt,cdr3_aa
.,.,TRBJ1-1,TRBV5-6,TGTGCCAGCAGTTTAATCCGGGACATCAAGAACACTGAAGCTTTCTTT,CASSLIRDIKNTEAFF
once,TRBD1,TRBJ1-5,TRBV28,TGTGCCAGCAGTTCCGGACAGGGTAATCAGCCCCAGCATTTT,CASSSGQGNQPQHF
few,.,TRBJ1-2,TRBV25-1,TGTGCCAGCAGTGCCACAGGGAGTGGCTACACCTTC,CASSATGSGYTF
.,TRBD1,TRBJ1-4,TRBV4-1,TGCGCCAGCAGCCAGACCGGGACAGGGGGACTTACTAATGAAAAACTGTTTTTT,CASSQTGTGGLTNEKLFF
.,TRBD2,TRBJ2-7,TRBV7-2,TGTGCCAGCAGCAACCAACGCGGGGGGGCCTCCTACGAGCAGTACTTC,CASSNQRGGASYEQYF
few,.,TRBJ2-2,TRBV2,TGTGCCAGCAGTGAAGCGGGGGGGCCCACCGGGGAGCTGTTTTTT,CASSEAGGPTGELFF
.,.,TRBJ1-1,TRBV18,TGTGCCAGCTCACCGGCCTTGAACACTGAAGCTTTCTTT,CASSPALNTEAFF
.,TRBD2,TRBJ2-7,TRBV29-1,TGCAGCGTTGAAGAACCAGCGGGGAAGTTTTACGAGCAGTACTTC,CSVEEPAGKFYEQYF
.,TRBD2,TRBJ2-5,TRBV28,TGTGCCAGCAGTCTCGGGACTAGCGGGGGGCCCCAAGAGACCCAGTACTTC,CASSLGTSGGPQETQYF
few,TRBD2,TRBJ2-5,TRBV4-3,TGCGCCAGCAGCCAAGGGGCGGGGGTTGAGGAGACCCAGTACTTC,CASSQGAGVEETQYF
.,.,TRBJ2-1,TRBV19,TGTGCCAGTACCAAAGGTCGGGATGAGCAGTTCTTC,CASTKGRDEQFF
.,.,TRBJ2-1,TRBV5-4,TGTGCCAGCAGCTTGATTGTGGGGGCACATGAGCAGTTCTTC,CASSLIVGAHEQFF
.,.,TRBJ2-7,TRBV5-1,TGCGCCAGCAGCTTGGGCGGGGTGGGCTACGAGCAGTACTTC,CASSLGGVGYEQYF
.,TRBD1,TRBJ2-1,TRBV6-5,TGTGCCAGCAGTAACCGACAGGGGCACAATGAGCAGTTCTTC,CASSNRQGHNEQFF
once,.,TRBJ1-1,TRBV21-1,TGTGCCAGCAGCAAAGGGGGGGCTGAAGCTTTCTTT,CASSKGGAEAFF
.,.,TRBJ2-7,TRBV11-1,TGTGCCAGCAGCCTACGAGATGGGGCGGGGTACGAGCAGTACTTC,CASSLRDGAGYEQYF
.,TRBD1,TRBJ1-4,TRBV9,TGTGCCAGCAGCGCCCAAAAAGACGGTCAGGGGGCAACTAATGAAAAACTGTTCTTT,CASSAQKDGQGATNEKLFF
few,TRBD1,TRBJ2-5,TRBV2,TGTGCCAGCAGTCGAGACAGGGCGGAGACCCAGTACTTC,CASSRDRAETQYF
.,TRBD1,TRBJ1-2,TRBV9,TGTACCAGCAGCGTACATACCGGACAGGGGGCGCGTAACTATGGCTACACCTTC,CTSSVHTGQGARNYGYTF
.,.,TRBJ2-1,TRBV11-3,TGTGCCAGCAGCCCCGGCCCGGGGGATGAGCAGTTCTTC,CASSPGPGDEQFF
.,.,TRBJ2-3,TRBV7-9,TGTGCCAGCAGCTTAGCGCGGGGATTGGGGACGCAGTATTTT,CASSLARGLGTQYF
.,TRBD1,TRBJ1-4,TRBV9,TGTGCCAGCAGCGTAGGGGACAGGCGAAGTACTAATGAAAAACTGTTTTTT,CASSVGDRRSTNEKLFF
.,.,TRBJ1-4,TRBV5-6,TGTGCCAGCAGCTTGGCCAGGCGTAATGAAAAACTGTTTTTT,CASSLARRNEKLFF
.,.,TRBJ2-3,TRBV11-2,TGTGCCAGCAGCTTGTCGGCGCGGAGCACAGATACGCAGTATTTT,CASSLSARSTDTQYF
.,.,TRBJ1-2,TRBV2,TGTGCCAGCAGAGAACAGGGTCTAAACTATGGCTACACCTTC,CASREQGLNYGYTF